A selection of T cell receptor beta chains follows, all from one sample in a study of T cell repertoires in ileal Crohn's disease. TCRdb's copy holds only in-frame clones and misses some; the assay was immunoSEQ multiplex PCR. The sample has around 16,000 clones; just over 90% are singletons. The specimen was ileal tissue. The receptors derive from an adult with Crohn's disease. Each CDR3 is given with its conserved first and last residue. D genes are given only for firm matches. For some rows the clone size is stated as once, few or many, or as a class when expanded; others skip it.

D	size	V	J	CDR3	DNA
TRBD2	-	TRBV6-4	TRBJ2-3	CASSDTSGGTDTQYF	TGTGCCAGCAGTGACACTAGCGGGGGCACAGATACGCAGTATTTT
-	-	TRBV18	TRBJ2-3	CASSPPGSADTQYF	TGTGCCAGCTCACCACCGGGCAGTGCAGATACGCAGTATTTT
TRBD2	-	TRBV19	TRBJ2-3	CASSLQRGGVDTQYF	TGTGCCAGTTCGCTTCAACGGGGGGGCGTAGATACGCAGTATTTT
-	-	TRBV4-3	TRBJ1-2	CASSLSGHSNYGYTF	TGCGCCAGCAGCCTGTCTGGGCACTCCAACTATGGCTACACCTTC
-	-	TRBV7-9	TRBJ1-3	CASSPRASGNTIYF	TGTGCCAGCAGCCCGCGTGCCTCTGGAAACACCATATATTTT
-	-	TRBV6-5	TRBJ1-2	CASRTRGRGYGYTF	TGTGCCAGCAGGACCCGGGGCAGGGGCTATGGCTACACCTTC
TRBD1	-	TRBV19	TRBJ2-1	CASRVTGGSFSEQFF	TGTGCCAGTAGAGTTACAGGGGGTTCTTTCAGTGAGCAGTTCTTC
-	-	TRBV10-2	TRBJ2-3	CASRSVRPPTDTQYF	TGCGCCAGCAGGTCAGTCCGTCCCCCCACAGATACGCAGTATTTT
TRBD2	-	TRBV6-1	TRBJ2-4	CASSERAPGGAKNIQYF	TGTGCCAGCAGTGAAAGGGCTCCCGGGGGGGCCAAAAACATTCAGTACTTC
TRBD1	once	TRBV27	TRBJ1-5	CASSLDRAGQPQHF	TGTGCCAGCAGTCTGGACAGGGCCGGCCAGCCCCAGCATTTT
-	-	TRBV4-2	TRBJ1-5	CASSQDWGDSNQPQHF	TGTGCCAGCAGCCAAGATTGGGGCGATAGCAATCAGCCCCAGCATTTT
-	-	TRBV7-9	TRBJ2-7	CASSLERREQYF	TGTGCCAGCAGCTTAGAAAGGAGAGAGCAGTACTTC
TRBD2	-	TRBV2	TRBJ2-1	CATGLDHSAKYNEQFF	TGTGCCACCGGACTAGACCATTCTGCAAAATACAATGAGCAGTTCTTC
TRBD1	-	TRBV19	TRBJ2-7	CASRRQGVPYEQYF	TGTGCCAGTAGGCGACAGGGGGTCCCCTACGAGCAGTACTTC
TRBD1	-	TRBV6-5	TRBJ1-5	CASSLRQGSQPQHF	TGTGCCAGCAGTCTTCGACAGGGGAGTCAGCCCCAGCATTTT
-	-	TRBV4-2	TRBJ2-3	CASSQAPDTQYF	TGTGCCAGCAGCCAAGCTCCCGATACGCAGTATTTT
TRBD1	-	TRBV2	TRBJ1-5	CASSGTGGASNQPQHF	TGTGCCAGCAGTGGGACAGGGGGGGCGAGCAATCAGCCCCAGCATTTT
-	-	TRBV6-5	TRBJ1-5	CASSPGRNQPQHF	TGTGCCAGCAGCCCCGGGAGAAATCAGCCCCAGCATTTT
TRBD2	-	TRBV7-3	TRBJ2-2	CASSLMPGGNTGELFF	TGTGCCAGCAGCTTAATGCCGGGGGGGAACACCGGGGAGCTGTTTTTT
TRBD2	-	TRBV10-3	TRBJ2-4	CAIRGGDIQYF	TGTGCCATCAGGGGGGGGGACATTCAGTACTTC
-	-	TRBV2	TRBJ2-5	CASSEGRDRGTPYF	TGTGCCAGCAGTGAGGGCCGGGACAGAGGGACTCCGTACTTC
-	-	TRBV6-6	TRBJ2-5	CASSYPAGQSGETQYF	TGTGCCAGCAGTTACCCGGCGGGACAGTCAGGAGAGACCCAGTACTTC
-	-	TRBV19	TRBJ2-7	CASSRVAELSSYEQYF	TGTGCCAGTAGTAGGGTAGCAGAATTGAGCTCCTACGAGCAGTACTTC
-	-	TRBV11-2	TRBJ1-2	CASSRTANYGYTF	TGTGCCAGCAGCCGGACAGCAAACTATGGCTACACCTTC
TRBD2	-	TRBV7-2	TRBJ2-7	CASLAEGLSYEQYF	TGTGCCAGCCTAGCGGAGGGCCTCTCCTACGAGCAGTACTTC
-	-	TRBV6-1	TRBJ2-1	CATPLPPGDARQFF	TGTGCCACCCCGTTGCCACCCGGGGATGCGCGGCAGTTCTTC
TRBD1	once	TRBV11-2	TRBJ2-7	CASSQDRGYEQYF	TGTGCCAGCAGCCAAGACAGGGGTTACGAGCAGTACTTC
-	-	TRBV10-3	TRBJ1-2	CAISDARVYYGYTF	TGTGCCATCAGTGATGCGAGGGTCTACTATGGCTACACCTTC
-	-	TRBV6-1	TRBJ1-6	CASMRSSYNSPLHF	TGTGCCAGCATGAGGAGCTCCTATAATTCACCCCTCCACTTT
TRBD1	-	TRBV6-6	TRBJ2-7	CASSYYRDSYYEQYF	TGTGCCAGCAGTTACTACCGGGACAGTTACTACGAGCAGTACTTC
TRBD1	-	TRBV4-1	TRBJ2-3	CASSRSGTGGDTQYF	TGCGCCAGCAGCCGATCCGGGACAGGGGGAGATACGCAGTATTTT
TRBD2	-	TRBV2	TRBJ2-3	CASSPRVAGTSLDTQYF	TGTGCCAGCTCTCCTAGGGTAGCGGGGACCTCTTTGGATACGCAGTATTTT